This entry concerns a single T cell receptor (beta chain). What this receptor recognizes is not known. Base-call qualities are not available, and no considerably larger clone is one nucleotide away. This record comes from a study of blood T cell repertoires in COVID-19 (TCRdb year 2020). Regarding the complete study: Samples covering the acute and convalescent phases of COVID-19 were provided by collaborators in the United States, Italy and Spain. The prospective study material was composed of cDNA or gDNA derived from T cells, B-cell-depleted T cells, or PBMCs. Deeply sampled blood TCRbeta repertoires from subjects exposed to, actively infected with, or recovered from COVID-19 were included in the dataset. A freely available public database, intended as a resource for researchers studying the immune response to SARS-CoV-2, is where the repertoires were released. Samples came from the ongoing ImmuneRACE study (first 160 participants) plus 1,254 subjects from 6 global collaborators. Sample metadata almost always included a de-identified subject ID, COVID-19 status, age in years and sex. Where available, HLA class I and class II types were obtained from metadata supplied by the sample provider rather than from assay-based typing. Findings and caveats that apply to the study as a whole: The quantity of clinical and demographic metadata differed by source and by participant and was supplied without curation.

The immunoSEQ Assay, a bias-controlled multiplex PCR, was used to amplify TCRbeta CDR3 regions from genomic DNA. Turning to the authors' computational methods: Nucleated cell counts per sample were estimated from amplification of reference gene primers within the assay. To quantify the absolute abundance of each unique TCRbeta CDR3 rearrangement, sequence reads were collapsed and filtered. For each sample, productive Simpson clonality was calculated as the square root of Simpson's diversity index across productive rearrangements. TCRdb stores this immuneACCESS table with in-frame sequences only. Part of the clones is absent; in the studies checked, under half of the shortfall reflects unresolved V genes, and no reason is known for the rest. D and trimming come from the DNA, and the V and J calls and clone size come from that table. Across this sample there are under 300,000 clones, with over 85% seen only once. Clones ranked in the top ten supply approximately 2% of the sample.

Participants in the prospective study were aged about 18 to 100 years, lived in 24 United States geographic areas, and enrolled through a virtual design. In the prospective study, participants were assigned to cohorts based on the clinical history participants reported in a screening survey and a study questionnaire. Recovered participants in ImmuneRACE Cohort 3 were defined as having two consecutive negative NP/OP PCR tests, clearance from a healthcare professional, or resolution of symptoms. In the prospective study, mobile phlebotomists collected whole blood, serum and a nasopharyngeal or oropharyngeal swab from each participant. Prospective study participants could optionally give additional blood draws and questionnaires over an approximately 2-month period. Blood samples from the prospective study were shipped frozen or at room temperature prior to DNA extraction. The TCR sequence derives from a woman aged 55-70 years who had recovered from COVID-19. Sequencing input: PBMCs or T cells enriched from blood (not recorded which).

The DNA is TGTGCCAGCAGCAACCGAGAGAGCAATCAGCCCCAGCATTTT. It translates to CASSNRESNQPQHF. In this chain, TRBV21-1 is recombined with TRBJ1-5. TRBV21-1 corresponds to a pseudogene. CDR3 length: 14 amino acids, cysteine to phenylalanine. The CDR3 DNA has 42 bases and is translated from base 1.